This T cell receptor (beta chain) stems from a study of blood T cells in healthy people across ages. With a J-beta primer mix and a sample-barcoded 5' primer, a second PCR ran about 7 to 12 cycles. From the 5' RACE reads, TCRdb called clonotypes with MiXCR, one entry per CDR3 protein. This table holds hundreds of thousands of distinct CDR3 sequences, roughly 53% found once. Notes on the study in general: Both higher diversity and more naive CD4+ cells marked long-lived donors when set against aged donors.

Worth noting for this clonotype: Antigen unknown.

This CDR3 spans 16 amino acids. Germline V gives CDR1 SGHRS, CDR2 YFSETQ. Germline trimming cut 0 bases from V and 5 bases from J; bases unmatched to any gene: 6. This chain joins TRBV5-1 and TRBJ2-5; 11 bases are shared with TRBD2. The sequenced sample was blood. The TCR comes from an elderly man in good health. CDR3 residues: CASSLGLAGYTETQYF. As DNA, the CDR3 is TGCGCCAGCAGCTTGGGACTAGCGGGATACACGGAGACCCAGTACTTC. Based on the CDR3 plus reference TRBV5-1 and TRBJ2-5, the full variable domain is KAGVTQTPRYLIKTRGQQVTLSCSPISGHRSVSWYQQTPGQGLQFLFEYFSETQRNKGNFPGRFSGRQFSNSRSEMNVSTLELGDSALYLCASSLGLAGYTETQYFGPGTRLLVL.